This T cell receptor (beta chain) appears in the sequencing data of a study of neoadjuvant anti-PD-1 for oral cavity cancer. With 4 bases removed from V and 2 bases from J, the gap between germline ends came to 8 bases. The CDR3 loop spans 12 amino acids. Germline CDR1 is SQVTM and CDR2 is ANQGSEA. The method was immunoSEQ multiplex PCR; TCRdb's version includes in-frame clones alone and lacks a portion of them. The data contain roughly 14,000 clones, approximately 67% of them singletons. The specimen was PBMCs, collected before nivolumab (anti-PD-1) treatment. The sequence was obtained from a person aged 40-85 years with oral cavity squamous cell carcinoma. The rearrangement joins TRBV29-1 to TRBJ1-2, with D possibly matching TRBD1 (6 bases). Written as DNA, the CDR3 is TGCAGCGTTGCTACAGGGAACTATGGCTACACCTTC. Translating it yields CSVATGNYGYTF.